This T cell receptor (beta chain) comes out of a study of T cells in localized non-small cell lung cancer. Here immunoSEQ multiplex PCR was the method, and the copy in TCRdb shows in-frame clones only, minus some. This table holds 26,000 or so clones, about 88% found once. This CDR3 is 16 amino acids long. V shed 10 bases and J shed 0 bases, with 19 bases lying between them. CDR1 and CDR2 (germline): LNHDA, SQIVND (reference sequence). This TCR was recovered from a female donor aged 60 or older with stage II squamous cell lung carcinoma. The sample here was peripheral blood, taken before any cancer treatment. The V and J genes are TRBV19 and TRBJ1-3; D is perhaps TRBD1 (5 bases). The CDR3 loop reads CATRPRQSNSGNTIYF. CDR3 coding DNA: TGTGCCACGCGTCCCAGACAGTCCAACTCTGGAAACACCATATATTTT.